The entry below gives a single T cell receptor beta chain sequence along with its context. Its antigen is unknown. V was pared by 2 bases and J by 10 bases, with 12 bases between. The CDR3 is 13 amino acids. These data originate in a study of T cell responses to AZD1222 COVID-19 vaccine. Findings of the study overall: Donors were mostly white British, more females; clonal diversity possibly underestimated.

Clones were sequenced by immunoSEQ multiplex PCR, and TCRdb holds only the in-frame ones, with some missing. The repertoire holds around 130,000 clones, with about 89% as singletons. The receptor was isolated from an adult who received the AZD1222 COVID-19 vaccine. This sequence joins TRBV12-3 or TRBV12-4 and TRBJ2-1; D gene ambiguous. Sequenced here: peripheral blood, sampled 28 days after the second AZD1222 dose. The CDR3, as DNA: TGTGCCAGCAGTTTACGGCTCTCAGGAGAGCAGTTCTTC. This gives the protein CASSLRLSGEQFF.